Reported below is one T cell receptor beta chain. This clone's antigen is unknown. Per-nucleotide qualities are absent, and no much larger clonotype sits a single base away. From its cysteine to its phenylalanine, the CDR3 spans 12 amino acids. Just the 36-base CDR3 DNA is kept, in frame starting at base 1. V is cut by 4 bases and J by 6 bases, and the space between the germline ends is 10 bases. CDR1 SGHDN and CDR2 FVKESK were looked up in the germline V gene. Repertoires were sampled repeatedly over the course of chemoradiotherapy so that clonal expansion in the tumor microenvironment could be followed. This entry belongs to a study of chemoradiotherapy in HPV16-positive cancers (dated by TCRdb to between 2021 and 2024). Background for the entire study: Functional T-cell assays on cells from a couple of HPV16-positive patients defined candidate HPV-specific T-cell clones and common TCR motifs. The study asked whether T-cell immunity against the HPV oncoproteins E6 and E7 changes during chemoradiotherapy and whether it affects survival. The candidate HPV-specific TCRs and motifs were then tracked in TCR repertoires from around 86 patients with HPV-related cancers. Broad study findings and their caveats: Only two HPV16-positive patients were used to derive the functional definition of HPV-specific T cells, and the survival association was reported for HPV16-positive patients. Among HPV16-positive patients, expansion of HPV-responsive T cells during chemoradiotherapy was associated with better recurrence-free survival. Expansion of candidate HPV-specific clones and E7-related TCR motifs was observed in the tumor microenvironment during treatment, whereas no such expansion was observed for non-HPV-specific T cells.

Receptors were amplified or captured by the immunoSEQ multiplex PCR assay. TCRdb re-hosts the immuneACCESS table, in-frame sequences only. Its copies lack some clones; in the studies checked, an unresolved V gene accounts for under half of them, and the cause for the rest is not known. Recorded for this sample are about 2,000 clones; approximately 90% of them occurred a single time. The top ten constitute about 3% of the sample. This receptor was identified in a human donor with HPV-associated anogenital cancer. The chain employs TRBV14 and TRBJ2-7, with the D gene not confidently named. The source was tumor tissue, collected from a patient who underwent chemoradiotherapy. The CDR3 region reads CASSPTGSEQYF. Here is the DNA: TGTGCCAGCAGCCCTACGGGTAGCGAGCAGTACTTC.